The 20 T cell receptor beta chains below all came from one sample that was sequenced in a study of identical twins. TCRdb re-analysed the 5' RACE reads in MiXCR, keeping a single row per CDR3 protein. The table records about 290,000 distinct CDR3 sequences, less than 9.5% of them present only once. The same data also went into a second study, on yellow fever vaccine responses in identical twins.

The sequenced sample consisted of CD8+ T cells sorted from blood. These receptor sequences come from a woman aged 18-29 years in good health.

In the case of this clonotype: Since no conserved phenylalanine or tryptophan closes the CDR3, a read error is the likely cause. The limits of the CDR3 on the DNA are not certain, so only TCRdb's listed CDR3 is given. This sequence joins TRBV2 and TRBJ2-3. The germline gives CDR1 SNHLY, CDR2 FYNNEI. Inclusive of both ends, the CDR3 amounts to 11 amino acids. CDR3 loop: CASSESVPYHP.

The V call is TRBV4-2, the J call TRBJ1-1, with D uncertain. The CDR3 is made up of 14 amino acids. Germline loops: CDR1 LGHNA, CDR2 YNFKEQ. The V end was cut by 0 bases, the J end by 4 bases, with 9 bases between. The CDR3 sequence: CASSQDPAPTEAFF. The CDR3 DNA follows: TGTGCCAGCAGCCAAGACCCGGCGCCCACTGAAGCTTTCTTT.

The V gene is TRBV6-2 or TRBV6-3, the J gene TRBJ2-7, with TRBD1 matching 8 bases. Germline CDR1 is MNHEY and CDR2 is SVGEGT. This CDR3 has 15 residues. The ends lost 0 bases at V and 9 bases at J; junction bases unmatched: 10. The CDR3 loop is CASSYSEDRAYVQYF. The CDR3 DNA reads TGTGCCAGCAGTTACTCCGAGGACAGGGCATATGTGCAGTACTTC.

This clonotype has only a few counts. V usage is TRBV20-1 and J usage is TRBJ2-1; TRBD2 agrees at 9 bases. Germline values: CDR1 DFQATT, CDR2 SNEGSKA (reference sequence). With 6 bases clipped from V and 3 bases from J, the junction kept 12 bases outside the gene matches. This CDR3 spans 16 amino acids. The CDR3 region is CSAEYPLAGVYNEQFF. In DNA, the CDR3 is TGCAGTGCCGAGTATCCCTTAGCGGGAGTCTACAATGAGCAGTTCTTC.

In this sample, this clonotype turned up many times. V and J are TRBV20-1 and TRBJ2-7; either TRBD1 or TRBD2 may supply D (5 bases each). This CDR3 region has 13 residues. The V gene lost 6 bases and the J gene lost 0 bases, with 12 bases spanning the gap. Germline CDR1 DFQATT, CDR2 SNEGSKA (reference sequence). DNA of the CDR3: TGCAGTGCGTACACCGGGGCCTCCTACGAGCAGTACTTC. It is translated as CSAYTGASYEQYF.

Ten or more counts support this clonotype. The gene calls are TRBV4-3 and TRBJ1-1; 8 bases line up with TRBD1. Germline CDR1 is LGHNA and CDR2 is YSLEER. This CDR3 contains 15 residues. Losses at the gene ends were 2 bases for V and 0 bases for J; bases not matched to a gene: 2. This CDR3 reads CASSQRQGMNTEAFF. In DNA form, the CDR3 reads TGCGCCAGCAGCCAACGACAGGGGATGAACACTGAAGCTTTCTTT.

This clonotype was observed a handful of times. The genes are TRBV7-9 and TRBJ1-1, with unresolved D. CDR3 size: 13 residues. Germline CDR1 is SEHNR and CDR2 is FQNEAQ (reference sequence). The V gene lost 6 bases and the J gene lost 6 bases, with 14 bases spanning the gap. CDR3 amino acids: CASRTEGSPEAFF. The CDR3 region has the DNA TGTGCCAGCAGGACCGAGGGCAGTCCTGAAGCTTTCTTT. The variable domain in full, with the rest retrieved from reference TRBV7-9 and TRBJ1-1, is DTGVSQNPRHKITKRGQNVTFRCDPISEHNRLYWYRQTLGQGPEFLTYFQNEAQLEKSRLLSDRFSAERPKGSFSTLEIQRTEQGDSAMYLCASRTEGSPEAFFGQGTRLTVV.

Regarding this clonotype: Without the conserved terminal phenylalanine or tryptophan, this CDR3 likely stems from a read error. The V call is TRBV27, the J call TRBJ2-7; tentative D call: TRBD2 (6 bases). In germline, CDR1 is MNHEY, CDR2 SMNVEV (reference sequence). Deletions cut 5 bases from V and 0 bases from J, with 11 bases between. CDR3 length: 14 residues. The chain's CDR3 is CASSQGLLSYEQYY. The CDR3 DNA is TGTGCCAGCAGTCAGGGACTGCTCTCCTACGAGCAGTACTAC.

This clonotype was counted only a few times. The chain has TRBV20-1 and TRBJ2-1; 12 bases are shared with TRBD2. Germline V lookup: CDR1 DFQATT, CDR2 SNEGSKA (reference sequence). The CDR3 has 18 amino acids. Trimming took 0 bases from V and 4 from J; bases not matched to a gene: 10. The CDR3, as DNA: TGCAGTGCTAGAGACCGTGGACTAGCGGGACTTGGGTACAATGAGCAGTTCTTC. It is translated as CSARDRGLAGLGYNEQFF.

The sample holds many counts of this clonotype. This chain uses TRBV25-1 with TRBJ1-2; D unresolved. Trimming shortened V by 0 bases and J by 4 bases, and 3 bases separated the two germline ends. CDR3 length equals 12 residues. Germline V gene sequence: CDR1 MGHDK, CDR2 SYGVNS. In DNA form, the CDR3 reads TGTGCCAGCAGTGAATACCCCTATGGCTACACCTTC. This gives the protein CASSEYPYGYTF.

This clonotype was counted many times. This chain joins TRBV6-1 and TRBJ2-3, with TRBD2 matching over 15 bases. Germline-derived CDR1 and CDR2 are MNHNS and SASEGT. The V gene end was trimmed by 4 bases and the J gene end by 4 bases; junction bases not matched to a gene: 0. CDR3 length: 15 residues. CDR3 protein: CASSGTSGGADTQYF. The CDR3 DNA is TGTGCCAGCAGTGGGACTAGCGGGGGGGCAGATACGCAGTATTTT.

There are a few counts of this clonotype. V gene TRBV10-3 combines with J gene TRBJ1-1, with 10 bases identical to TRBD1. This CDR3 has 15 residues. The germline CDR1 and CDR2 sequences are ENHRY and SYGVKD. Germline trimming cut 6 bases from V and 8 bases from J; bases unmatched to any gene: 12. CDR3 sequence: CAIRQTGGLEKEAFF. The CDR3 DNA sequence: TGTGCCATCAGACAGACAGGGGGCCTGGAAAAGGAAGCTTTCTTT.

In its sample, this clonotype was seen many times. The chain uses TRBV7-8 and TRBJ2-7, with TRBD1 matching 7 bases. This CDR3 has 15 residues. V shed 6 bases, J shed 3 bases, and the junction held 11 bases outside the gene matches. Germline lookup yields CDR1 SGHVS and CDR2 FQNEAQ. CDR3 amino acids: CASRSGDSHYYEQYF. CDR3 DNA sequence: TGTGCCAGCAGGTCTGGGGACAGCCATTACTACGAGCAGTACTTC.

This clonotype was detected a few times. The J gene is TRBJ1-2, the V gene TRBV7-9, with 7 nucleotides matching TRBD1. From germline, CDR1 is SEHNR and CDR2 FQNEAQ (reference sequence). The CDR3 totals 16 residues. The junction had 12 bases not matched to a gene; V was cut back by 1 base and J by 7 bases. This chain's CDR3 is CASSLVMSWTGAGYTF. The CDR3, as DNA: TGTGCCAGCAGCTTAGTAATGAGTTGGACAGGCGCTGGCTACACCTTC.

V and J are TRBV7-2 and TRBJ2-7, with D perhaps matching TRBD1 or TRBD2 (5 bases each). This CDR3 has 14 amino acids. V was pared by 4 bases and J by 2 bases, with 12 bases between. CDR1 SGHTA and CDR2 FQGNSA come from the germline V gene. The CDR3 DNA follows: TGTGCCAGCAGCTCAGCTGGGGGAACCTACGAGCAGTACTTC. Its protein product is CASSSAGGTYEQYF.

As regards this clonotype: Since a much larger clone is just one base distant, this may be a read error. The CDR3 spells CSVENNEQFF. The CDR3 DNA follows: TGCAGCGTTGAGAACAATGAGCAGTTCTTC. The rearrangement joins TRBV29-1 to TRBJ2-1; D gene ambiguous. Trimming shortened V by 3 bases and J by 5 bases, and 2 bases separated the two germline ends. The CDR3 is made up of 10 amino acids. CDR1 is SQVTM, CDR2 ANQGSEA, per germline.

This clonotype was seen a few times. The V call is TRBV12-3 or TRBV12-4, the J call TRBJ2-7; 9 positions match TRBD2. Losses at the gene ends were 5 bases for V and 3 bases for J; bases not matched to a gene: 5. The CDR3 covers 14 residues. CDR3 in amino acids: CASSPVTSGYEQYF. CDR3 coding DNA: TGTGCCAGCAGTCCCGTGACTAGCGGCTACGAGCAGTACTTC.

Many counts were recorded for this clonotype. The rearrangement links TRBV13 to TRBJ2-7; TRBD1 might be the D (5 bases). The length of the CDR3 is 12 residues. V dropped 3 bases and J dropped 6 bases, with 9 bases sitting between them. Germline V gene lookup returns CDR1 PRHDT and CDR2 FYEKMQ (reference sequence). DNA of the CDR3: TGTGCCAGCAGCTTCCAGGGAAGCGAGCAGTACTTC. Protein: CASSFQGSEQYF.

This clonotype was recorded many times. V usage is TRBV6-5 and J usage is TRBJ2-1; the D is unclear. CDR1 is MNHEY and CDR2 is SVGAGI in the germline V gene. Trimming shortened V by 7 bases and J by 8 bases, and 9 bases separated the two germline ends. The CDR3 is 11 amino acids. In DNA form, the CDR3 reads TGTGCCAGCACCTCCCGGGATGAGCAGTTCTTC. Its translation: CASTSRDEQFF.

Ten or more counts support this clonotype. The rearrangement joins TRBV6-1 to TRBJ2-7, with D possibly matching TRBD2 (7 bases). The germline CDR1 and CDR2 sequences are MNHNS and SASEGT. The V end was cut by 3 bases, the J end by 0 bases, with 12 bases between. The CDR3 extends over 15 amino acids. The chain's CDR3 is CASSDEGGSSYEQYF. CDR3 coding DNA: TGTGCCAGCAGTGATGAGGGGGGGAGCTCCTACGAGCAGTACTTC.